A selection of T cell receptor beta chains follows, all from one sample in a study of blood T cell repertoires in COVID-19. Profiled with immunoSEQ multiplex PCR; TCRdb holds only in-frame clones, not every one. In the table there are around 100,000 clones, 75% to 90% of which are singletons. The source material was peripheral blood. These receptors were collected from an elderly man with acute or convalescent COVID-19. Each CDR3 is given with its conserved first and last residue. The order of the fields is CDR3 protein, CDR3 DNA, J gene, clone size, V gene, D gene. D genes are given only for firm matches. Size tells how often a clone was seen (once, few, many) or the class of an expanded clone, and some rows leave it out.

CASSLDLLQETQYF TGTGCCAGCAGCTTGGACTTACTTCAAGAGACCCAGTACTTC TRBJ2-5 . TRBV11-1 .
CATSRDLLLSQYF TGTGCCACCAGCAGAGATCTATTACTATCCCAGTACTTC TRBJ2-5 . TRBV15 .
CASSSFGGGLQETQYF TGTGCCAGCAGCTCCTTCGGGGGGGGACTCCAAGAGACCCAGTACTTC TRBJ2-5 . TRBV7-2 TRBD2
CATSQTGGTGELFF TGTGCCACGTCCCAGACAGGGGGGACCGGGGAGCTGTTTTTT TRBJ2-2 . TRBV7-9 TRBD1
CASSLAGTGVYEQYF TGTGCCAGCAGCTTAGCCGGGACAGGGGTCTACGAGCAGTACTTC TRBJ2-7 . TRBV11-1 TRBD1
CASSVDSGSYNEQFF TGTGCCAGCAGCGTAGACAGCGGCTCCTACAATGAGCAGTTCTTC TRBJ2-1 . TRBV9 .
CASSIESGVAAKAFF TGTGCCAGTAGTATAGAATCCGGGGTGGCCGCCAAGGCTTTCTTT TRBJ1-1 . TRBV19 .
CATRAGGTYEQYF TGTGCCACCAGGGCGGGAGGTACCTACGAGCAGTACTTC TRBJ2-7 . TRBV19 TRBD2
CSASSERGGKTQYF TGCAGTGCTAGTTCTGAAAGGGGCGGAAAGACCCAGTACTTC TRBJ2-5 . TRBV20-1 .
CASSQDVPGGSYNSPLHF TGTGCCAGCAGCCAAGATGTGCCAGGGGGGTCGTATAATTCACCCCTCCACTTT TRBJ1-6 . TRBV3-1/TRBV3-2 TRBD1
CASSSSLAGDTDTQYF TGTGCCAGCAGTTCCTCCCTAGCGGGTGACACAGATACGCAGTATTTT TRBJ2-3 . TRBV28 TRBD2
CASSQDTSTLYQYF TGTGCCAGCAGCCAAGATACGAGTACCTTGTACCAGTACTTC TRBJ2-5 . TRBV3-1/TRBV3-2 .
CASSQTSSGGPSYEQYF TGTGCCAGCAGCCAAACTAGCTCGGGAGGGCCCTCCTACGAGCAGTACTTC TRBJ2-7 . TRBV4-2 TRBD2
CASTEPRTGGRTRTEAFF TGTGCCAGTACCGAACCCCGGACAGGGGGCAGGACACGGACTGAAGCTTTCTTT TRBJ1-1 . TRBV19 TRBD1
CASSKLAGEDQETQYF TGTGCCAGCAGCAAACTAGCGGGAGAGGATCAAGAGACCCAGTACTTC TRBJ2-5 . TRBV13 TRBD2
CASSLGRATEAFF TGTGCCAGCAGTTTAGGGAGGGCCACTGAAGCTTTCTTT TRBJ1-1 . TRBV28 .
CASSGTGVDYNEQFF TGTGCCAGCAGCGGAACAGGGGTTGACTACAATGAGCAGTTCTTC TRBJ2-1 . TRBV28 TRBD1
CASTQSPGTATFF TGTGCCAGCACCCAGTCTCCCGGGACAGCAACTTTCTTT TRBJ1-1 . TRBV7-2 TRBD1
CASSPELSSGANVLTF TGTGCCAGCTCACCAGAGCTGAGCTCTGGGGCCAACGTCCTGACTTTC TRBJ2-6 . TRBV18 .
CASSFESGSHEQYF TGTGCCAGCAGCTTTGAGAGCGGGAGCCACGAGCAGTACTTC TRBJ2-7 . TRBV5-4 TRBD2
CASSATKGTDTQYF TGTGCCAGTAGTGCCACAAAAGGCACAGATACGCAGTATTTT TRBJ2-3 . TRBV19 .
CASSISLSGSGYF TGTGCCAGTAGTATTTCCCTTAGCGGGAGCGGGTATTTT TRBJ2-3 . TRBV19 TRBD2
CASSSGGDGYTF TGCGCCAGCAGCTCAGGGGGCGATGGCTACACCTTC TRBJ1-2 once TRBV5-1 TRBD1
CASSRSIAGEQYF TGCGCCAGCAGCCGATCTATCGCCGGGGAGCAGTACTTC TRBJ2-7 . TRBV4-3 .
CASSLVEGRDGDQPQHF TGTGCCAGCAGCTTAGTAGAGGGTCGGGATGGGGATCAGCCCCAGCATTTT TRBJ1-5 . TRBV7-2 .
CATSSGQGIAKNIQYF TGTGCCACCAGTTCGGGGCAGGGGATAGCCAAAAACATTCAGTACTTC TRBJ2-4 . TRBV24-1 .
CASSVGLAVSTDTQYF TGTGCCAGCAGCGTAGGACTAGCGGTGAGCACAGATACGCAGTATTTT TRBJ2-3 . TRBV9 TRBD2
CASSLYSSKINEQFF TGTGCCAGCAGTTTGTACTCTTCCAAAATAAATGAGCAGTTCTTC TRBJ2-1 . TRBV28 .
CASSLAIEAPNTEAFF TGTGCCAGCAGCTTGGCCATCGAGGCTCCTAACACTGAAGCTTTCTTT TRBJ1-1 . TRBV5-5 .
CASRTGQPVSGNTIYF TGTGCCAGCAGAACGGGTCAGCCCGTCTCTGGAAACACCATATATTTT TRBJ1-3 . TRBV2 .
CASSVDLRLAVCDEQYF TGTGCCAGCAGCGTAGACCTCCGACTAGCGGTCTGCGACGAGCAGTACTTC TRBJ2-7 few TRBV9 TRBD2
CASSLGLAGGDEQYF TGTGCCAGCAGCCTGGGACTAGCGGGAGGTGATGAGCAGTACTTC TRBJ2-7 . TRBV2 TRBD2
CSVEVVYQETQYF TGCAGCGTTGAAGTCGTGTACCAAGAGACCCAGTACTTC TRBJ2-5 . TRBV29-1 .
CASSPQDRVGNTIYF TGTGCCAGCAGCCCCCAGGACAGGGTTGGAAACACCATATATTTT TRBJ1-3 . TRBV7-2 TRBD1
CASSLEGHHSYEQYF TGCGCCAGCAGCTTGGAGGGACACCACTCCTACGAGCAGTACTTC TRBJ2-7 . TRBV5-1 .
CASLMGTSDPDTQYF TGTGCCTCCCTAATGGGGACTAGCGACCCAGATACGCAGTATTTT TRBJ2-3 . TRBV10-3 TRBD2
CASSTTSGTRPYEQYF TGCGCCAGCAGCACAACGTCGGGGACTAGACCCTACGAGCAGTACTTC TRBJ2-7 . TRBV5-1 TRBD2
CASSYLPGGLQETQYF TGTGCCAGCAGTTACCTCCCGGGAGGACTACAAGAGACCCAGTACTTC TRBJ2-5 . TRBV6-5 TRBD2
CASSSDGLAGMTGELFF TGTGCCAGCAGTTCCGATGGACTAGCGGGAATGACCGGGGAGCTGTTTTTT TRBJ2-2 medium-sized TRBV27 TRBD2
CASNEQGSNEKLFF TGTGCCAGCAACGAACAGGGGTCTAATGAAAAACTGTTTTTT TRBJ1-4 . TRBV2 TRBD1
CAILQGSKNIQYF TGTGCCATCCTACAGGGTTCCAAAAACATTCAGTACTTC TRBJ2-4 once TRBV9 .
CASRDRGTDTQYF TGTGCCAGTAGGGACAGGGGCACAGATACGCAGTATTTT TRBJ2-3 . TRBV19 TRBD1
CASSVGAAHNSPLHF TGTGCCAGCAGTGTGGGGGCAGCCCATAATTCACCCCTCCACTTT TRBJ1-6 . TRBV2 .
CASSQDRVETQYF TGTGCCAGCAGCCAAGACAGGGTTGAGACCCAGTACTTC TRBJ2-5 . TRBV7-2 TRBD1
CASSPSPGQAVRNEQFF TGTGCCAGCAGCCCTAGCCCGGGACAGGCAGTACGGAATGAGCAGTTCTTC TRBJ2-1 . TRBV7-8 TRBD1
CASSLGQGNSGNTIYF TGTGCCAGCAGCTTGGGACAGGGGAATAGTGGAAACACCATATATTTT TRBJ1-3 . TRBV5-4 TRBD1
CASSSPGQGDEQYF TGTGCCAGCTCAAGTCCGGGACAGGGGGACGAGCAGTACTTC TRBJ2-7 . TRBV18 TRBD1
CASSPPQGETQYF TGTGCCAGCTCACCTCCCCAGGGAGAGACCCAGTACTTC TRBJ2-5 . TRBV18 .
CSEGTSGADTQYF TGCAGCGAAGGGACTAGCGGCGCAGATACGCAGTATTTT TRBJ2-3 . TRBV29-1 TRBD2
CASRGGQNSNQPQHF TGTGCCAGCAGGGGAGGACAAAATAGCAATCAGCCCCAGCATTTT TRBJ1-5 . TRBV6-5 .
CASSQVTSAGTQYF TGCGCCAGCAGCCAAGTAACTAGCGCTGGTACGCAGTATTTT TRBJ2-3 . TRBV4-3 TRBD2
CASSHHPDTEAFF TGTGCCAGCAGCCACCACCCGGACACTGAAGCTTTCTTT TRBJ1-1 . TRBV14 .
CAWSDVRAGYEQYF TGTGCCTGGAGTGACGTGAGGGCGGGCTACGAGCAGTACTTC TRBJ2-7 few TRBV30 .
CASSLKFSGYTGELFF TGTGCCAGCAGCCTTAAATTCTCGGGTTACACCGGGGAGCTGTTTTTT TRBJ2-2 . TRBV5-8 .
CASSYRGPQPQHF TGTGCCAGCAGTTACAGGGGGCCTCAGCCCCAGCATTTT TRBJ1-5 . TRBV28 TRBD1